This T cell receptor beta chain was retrieved from a study of shared clonotypes between healthy human individuals. General observations from the study: Clonotype sharing among donors, it was expected, would be affected by sequencing depth.

This clone was counted once. Its antigen remains unidentified. Assay runs were performed at deep level. Some clones are missing from TCRdb's copy, which holds only in-frame ones; the method was immunoSEQ multiplex PCR. Altogether millions of clones are present, approximately 95% being singletons, with the ten largest covering under 0.15%. Trimming removed 5 bases from V and 2 bases from J, with 12 bases in between. CDR3 length equals 14 residues. The germline V gene has CDR1 MDHEN and CDR2 SYDVKM. This TCR was sampled from a man between 18 and 35 years old in good health. The sequenced sample consisted of naive CD4+ T cells sorted from blood. Subset noted: CD45RA+ positively selected. This chain uses TRBV28 with TRBJ1-1, with no clear D. CDR3 in amino acids: CASSRWAINTEAFF. The CDR3 bases are TGTGCCAGCAGTCGCTGGGCAATAAACACTGAAGCTTTCTTT.